This T cell receptor (beta chain) was captured by sequencing in a study of radiotherapy plus CTLA-4 blockade in lung cancer. Study in general: Disease control was achieved by over 30% of patients, and objective responses by 18%.

Libraries were prepared by immunoSEQ multiplex PCR; TCRdb keeps only in-frame clonotypes and omits some of them. The table includes fewer than 100,000 clones, about 78% detected once. In germline, CDR1 is MGHRA, CDR2 YSYEKL. CDR3 length equals 16 residues. Trimming took 0 bases from V and 7 from J; bases not matched to a gene: 9. Study results and caveats: It was early blood T cell clone dynamics, with interferon-beta, that reportedly best predicted response.

Regarding this clone: What it recognizes is unknown.

This sequence was found in a human donor with non-small cell lung cancer whose response to radiotherapy plus ipilimumab could not be evaluated. Some clones in this sample may be carry-over from other donors' samples. V usage is TRBV4-1 and J usage is TRBJ2-3; 8 nucleotides align to TRBD1. Sequences were derived from peripheral blood, sampled from a patient treated with radiotherapy plus ipilimumab. The CDR3 region is CASSQDLGTGDNTQYF. The CDR3, as DNA: TGCGCCAGCAGCCAAGATCTTGGGACAGGCGACAATACGCAGTATTTT.